These 25 T cell receptor beta chains originate from one sample sequenced in a study of cytomegalovirus exposure and HLA in healthy donors. The repertoire was sequenced with immunoSEQ multiplex PCR; TCRdb's copy has only in-frame clones and lacks some. The sample consists of some 59,000 clones, approximately 89% of them appearing once. Material for sequencing was PBMCs. These receptor sequences come from a young woman in good health and CMV-seropositive.

This chain joins TRBV15 and TRBJ2-1, with a weak D call TRBD2 (6 bases). Deletions cut 1 base from V and 9 bases from J, with 16 bases between. CDR3 length: 15 amino acids. CDR1 and CDR2 (germline): LNHNV, YYDKDF (reference sequence). CDR3: CATSRGGLREGEQFF. CDR3 DNA: TGTGCCACCAGCAGAGGGGGACTCCGAGAGGGTGAGCAGTTCTTC.

The chain uses TRBV19 and TRBJ2-2; tentatively, D is TRBD2 (5 bases). This CDR3 is built from 18 residues. Germline V lookup: CDR1 LNHDA, CDR2 SQIVND (reference sequence). The V end was cut by 5 bases, the J end by 0 bases, with 19 bases between. The CDR3 DNA reads TGTGCCAGTAGTGAAATTCCGAGGAGGACGACGAACACCGGGGAGCTGTTTTTT. It specifies CASSEIPRRTTNTGELFF.

This clone was observed once. V gene TRBV5-4 combines with J gene TRBJ1-3; tentatively, D is TRBD1 (6 bases). This CDR3 has 15 residues. In germline, CDR1 is SGHNT, CDR2 YYREEE (reference sequence). Trimming removed 4 bases from V and 0 bases from J, with 11 bases in between. The DNA for the CDR3 is TGTGCCAGCAGCCCGGGACAACACTCTGGAAACACCATATATTTT. Its protein is CASSPGQHSGNTIYF.

V and J are TRBV19 and TRBJ1-4; D not certain. Germline CDR1 and CDR2: LNHDA and SQIVND (reference sequence). With 6 bases removed from V and 3 bases from J, the gap between germline ends came to 8 bases. The CDR3 spans 13 residues. CDR3: CASRPRANEKLFF. For the CDR3, the DNA is TGTGCCAGTAGGCCCCGCGCTAATGAAAAACTGTTTTTT.

This chain joins TRBV9 and TRBJ2-3; 10 bases align to TRBD2. The CDR3 is 16 residues long. The V gene's germline CDR1 is SGDLS and CDR2 YYNGEE. Losses at the gene ends were 4 bases for V and 3 bases for J; bases not matched to a gene: 8. The CDR3: CASSLPTSGFTDTQYF. In DNA form, the CDR3 reads TGTGCCAGCAGCTTGCCGACTAGCGGGTTTACAGATACGCAGTATTTT.

The chain uses TRBV27 and TRBJ2-7; 7 bases line up with TRBD1. The CDR3 runs 14 residues. Germline V gene sequence: CDR1 MNHEY, CDR2 SMNVEV (reference sequence). The V and J ends lost 5 bases and 7 bases, in that order; junction bases with no gene match: 11. This CDR3 reads CASSPTFGQEEQYF. The CDR3 DNA is TGTGCCAGCAGTCCAACCTTCGGACAGGAGGAGCAGTACTTC.

The chain couples TRBV9 to TRBJ2-2; D may be TRBD1 (6 bases). This CDR3 spans 16 amino acids. V lost 4 bases and J 0 bases, leaving 13 bases between the germline ends. The germline gives CDR1 SGDLS, CDR2 YYNGEE. CDR3: CASSKAGVANTGELFF. The CDR3 DNA reads as TGTGCCAGCAGCAAAGCAGGGGTGGCGAACACCGGGGAGCTGTTTTTT.

In DNA form, the CDR3 reads TGTGCCAGCAGCCTAGGACAGGGTGGGTACAATGAGCAGTTCTTC. As protein: CASSLGQGGYNEQFF. This chain links TRBV5-6 with TRBJ2-1; 8 bases line up with TRBD1. Germline CDR1 and CDR2: SGHDT and YYEEEE. CDR3 size: 15 residues. The trim removed 4 bases at V and 4 bases at J, leaving 7 bases unmatched.

This clone was found a few times. The DNA of the CDR3 is TGTGCCAGCTCACCCTCGGGACAGGCCGGGGGCTACACCTTC. This gives the protein CASSPSGQAGGYTF. The chain links TRBV18 to TRBJ1-2, with 8 bases aligning to TRBD1. V trimming: 3 bases; J trimming: 8 bases; junction bases outside the gene matches: 8. Looked up from germline, CDR1 is KGHSH and CDR2 is LQKENI. This CDR3 region has 14 residues.

The chain recombines TRBV30 with TRBJ1-1; TRBD1 matches at 8 bases. Trimming at V came to 8 bases and at J to 0 bases, leaving 11 bases not matched to a gene. This CDR3 has 15 amino acids. Per the germline V gene, CDR1 is GTSNPN and CDR2 is SVGIG (reference sequence). CDR3 in DNA: TGTGCCCTATCCGGACAGGGACAGATGAACACTGAAGCTTTCTTT. This sequence encodes CALSGQGQMNTEAFF.

This clone was observed a handful of times. This rearrangement joins TRBV7-2 to TRBJ2-5; no reliable D call. Trimming took off 5 bases at V and 5 bases at J, with 12 bases between the two ends. Germline V lookup: CDR1 SGHTA, CDR2 FQGNSA. This CDR3 is built from 13 residues. This chain's CDR3 is CASSRGSRETQYF. The DNA of the CDR3 is TGTGCCAGCAGCCGAGGATCAAGGGAGACCCAGTACTTC.

The chain uses TRBV5-4 and TRBJ2-7; 11 nucleotides match TRBD2. This CDR3 region has 14 residues. Per the germline V gene, CDR1 is SGHNT and CDR2 is YYREEE (reference sequence). J lost 2 bases, V lost 5 bases, and 3 bases had no gene match. The CDR3 loop reads CASRFSGGAYEQYF. As DNA, the CDR3 is TGTGCCAGCAGGTTTAGCGGGGGGGCCTACGAGCAGTACTTC.

The chain is built from TRBV19 and TRBJ2-7, with TRBD2 as a possible D gene (6 bases). The germline V gene encodes CDR1 LNHDA and CDR2 SQIVND (reference sequence). Trimming removed 2 bases from V and 6 bases from J, with 11 bases in between. The CDR3 has 13 amino acids. CDR3 nucleotides: TGTGCCAGTAGTATAAAGGAGGGCGGCGAGCAGTACTTC. This sequence encodes CASSIKEGGEQYF.

DNA for the CDR3: TGTGCCAGCGGTGACAGGGCGGCCCCCCACGAGCAGTACTTC. Translated: CASGDRAAPHEQYF. The chain recombines TRBV28 with TRBJ2-7; 7 bases are a match to TRBD1. V was clipped by 8 bases and J by 5 bases; unmatched bases: 12. Germline lookup yields CDR1 MDHEN and CDR2 SYDVKM. CDR3 length: 14 residues.

The J gene is TRBJ1-1, the V gene TRBV11-3, with 7 positions matching TRBD1. CDR1 and CDR2 from the germline V gene are SGHNT and YENEEA. V shed 1 base, J shed 6 bases, and the junction held 5 bases outside the gene matches. This CDR3 comprises 14 residues. CDR3 protein: CASSLGPGTAEAFF. The CDR3 DNA reads TGTGCCAGCAGCTTAGGCCCCGGGACAGCTGAAGCTTTCTTT.

The genes are TRBV7-9 and TRBJ1-2, with a weak D call TRBD1 (5 bases). The CDR3 runs to 12 residues. Germline V CDR1 and CDR2: SEHNR, FQNEAQ (reference sequence). Trimming stripped 3 bases from V and 3 bases from J, with 5 bases between. In nucleotides, the CDR3 is TGTGCCAGCAGCTTGACAGACTATGGCTACACCTTC. Translation gives CASSLTDYGYTF.

The chain employs TRBV21-1 and TRBJ2-5; the table gives TRBD2 as D, unverified against the DNA. TRBV21-1 counts as a pseudogene. This CDR3 spans 18 amino acids. CDR3 sequence reads: CASPWTSGGVSLQETQYF. Written as DNA, the CDR3 is TGTGCCAGCCCTTGGACTAGCGGGGGGGTGTCTCTTCAAGAGACCCAGTACTTC.

This chain uses TRBV9 with TRBJ2-2, with D unresolved. CDR3 size: 12 residues. With 2 bases removed from V and 4 bases from J, the gap between germline ends came to 3 bases. From germline, CDR1 is SGDLS and CDR2 YYNGEE. CDR3 bases: TGTGCCAGCAGCGTTAGCACCGGGGAGCTGTTTTTT. Protein product: CASSVSTGELFF. Full variable domain (outside the CDR3, taken from reference TRBV9 and TRBJ2-2): DSGVTQTPKHLITATGQRVTLRCSPRSGDLSVYWYQQSLDQGLQFLIQYYNGEERAKGNILERFSAQQFPDLHSELNLSSLELGDSALYFCASSVSTGELFFGEGSRLTVL.

This chain connects TRBV27 to TRBJ1-2; 8 positions match TRBD1. V gave up 2 bases and J gave up 2 bases; unmatched junction bases: 1. CDR1 MNHEY and CDR2 SMNVEV come from the germline V gene (reference sequence). The CDR3 has 14 amino acids. This CDR3 reads CASSLGTGNYGYTF. CDR3 in DNA: TGTGCCAGCAGTTTAGGGACAGGAAACTATGGCTACACCTTC.

The chain recombines TRBV10-1 with TRBJ2-7; D is possibly TRBD2 (7 bases). The germline CDR1 and CDR2 sequences are WNHNN and SYGVQD (reference sequence). V was trimmed by 11 bases and J by 12 bases, leaving 32 bases between them. The CDR3 covers 15 residues. CDR3 bases: TGCGCCCCTCAGGGTAGGGGGGGGTGCTTTGTACCGTGGTACTTC. It translates to CAPQGRGGCFVPWYF.

The rearrangement links TRBV2 to TRBJ2-2; 8 bases are a match to TRBD1. CDR1 and CDR2 from the germline V gene are SNHLY and FYNNEI. This CDR3 has 15 amino acids. Germline trimming cut 7 bases from V and 5 bases from J; bases unmatched to any gene: 9. CDR3 protein: CASNLEQGGTGELFF. CDR3 nucleotide sequence: TGTGCCAGCAACCTAGAACAGGGGGGAACCGGGGAGCTGTTTTTT. Combining the CDR3 with reference TRBV2 and TRBJ2-2 gives the whole variable domain EPEVTQTPSHQVTQMGQEVILRCVPISNHLYFYWYRQILGQKVEFLVSFYNNEISEKSEIFDDQFSVERPDGSNFTLKIRSTKLEDSAMYFCASNLEQGGTGELFFGEGSRLTVL.

The chain uses TRBV6-1 and TRBJ1-2, with D possibly matching TRBD1 (5 bases). V lost 5 bases, J lost 7 bases, and 8 bases lay in between. The CDR3 extends over 11 amino acids. CDR1 is MNHNS and CDR2 is SASEGT in the germline V gene. CDR3 nucleotides: TGTGCCAGCAGTACGGGGGGTGGCTACACCTTC. This encodes CASSTGGGYTF.

V is TRBV19 and J is TRBJ2-5; D unclear. Between the trimmed V and J ends, which lost 3 bases and 0 bases, there was a span of 5 bases. The CDR3 sequence is 13 residues long. CDR1 is LNHDA, CDR2 SQIVND, per germline (reference sequence). The CDR3 DNA reads as TGTGCCAGTAGTATCCGGTACCAAGAGACCCAGTACTTC. This gives the protein CASSIRYQETQYF.

The chain is built from TRBV9 and TRBJ2-7, with TRBD2 identical over 11 bases. The length of the CDR3 is 16 residues. V lost 0 bases to trimming and J lost 5 bases; unmatched junction nucleotides: 7. Germline V gene data show CDR1 as SGDLS and CDR2 as YYNGEE. CDR3 nucleotides: TGTGCCAGCAGCGTAGCCCCGGGACTAGCGGTAGACGAGCAGTACTTC. It specifies CASSVAPGLAVDEQYF.

This rearrangement joins TRBV9 to TRBJ2-1, with 7 positions matching TRBD2. The V segment lost 3 bases and the J segment 5 bases; nucleotides outside the gene matches: 5. The germline gives CDR1 SGDLS, CDR2 YYNGEE. CDR3 size: 14 residues. Here the CDR3 reads CASSAGDYNNEQFF. Here the CDR3 DNA reads TGTGCCAGCAGCGCCGGGGACTACAACAATGAGCAGTTCTTC. Supplemented by reference TRBV9 and TRBJ2-1, the full variable domain reads DSGVTQTPKHLITATGQRVTLRCSPRSGDLSVYWYQQSLDQGLQFLIQYYNGEERAKGNILERFSAQQFPDLHSELNLSSLELGDSALYFCASSAGDYNNEQFFGPGTRLTVL.